These 8 T cell receptor beta chains were sequenced from one sample in a study of cytomegalovirus exposure and HLA in healthy donors. Assay used: immunoSEQ multiplex PCR; TCRdb lists only in-frame clones, some missing. The sample contains 100,000 to 150,000 clones, around 94% of which appear only once. The sequencing sample was made of PBMCs. These receptors were obtained from a woman between 18 and 30 years old in good health and CMV-seronegative.

The chain carries TRBV6-6 and TRBJ2-7; possibly TRBD1 for D (6 bases). CDR1 is MNHNY and CDR2 is SVGAGI in the germline V gene (reference sequence). This CDR3 has 15 amino acids. With 2 bases removed from V and 5 bases from J, the gap between germline ends came to 16 bases. CDR3 DNA sequence: TGTGCCAGCAGTTACCCCGAACAGGGAGTGAACGAGCAGTACTTC. This encodes CASSYPEQGVNEQYF.

The V gene is TRBV25-1, the J gene TRBJ2-1; 10 nucleotides align to TRBD1. V dropped 6 bases and J dropped 4; count of bases not matched to a gene: 3. This CDR3 has 14 residues. CDR1 and CDR2 (germline): MGHDK, SYGVNS. The CDR3 DNA follows: TGTGCCAGCAGAAGGGGACAGGGGTACAATGAGCAGTTCTTC. The encoded protein is CASRRGQGYNEQFF. The entire variable domain, with the rest obtained from reference TRBV25-1 and TRBJ2-1, is as follows: EADIYQTPRYLVIGTGKKITLECSQTMGHDKMYWYQQDPGMELHLIHYSYGVNSTEKGDLSSESTVSRIRTEHFPLTLESARPSHTSQYLCASRRGQGYNEQFFGPGTRLTVL.

V gene TRBV7-9 combines with J gene TRBJ1-2; D is undetermined. V was pared by 2 bases and J by 5 bases, with 9 bases between. The CDR3 covers 13 residues. Germline CDR1 and CDR2: SEHNR and FQNEAQ (reference sequence). For the CDR3, the DNA is TGTGCCAGCAGCTTATACTCTGAGTATGGCTACACCTTC. Translation: CASSLYSEYGYTF.

This clone appeared once. This rearrangement joins TRBV6-1 to TRBJ1-5; D gene uncertain. V lost 3 bases and J 7 bases, leaving 10 bases between the germline ends. The germline V gene has CDR1 MNHNS and CDR2 SASEGT. This CDR3 has 13 residues. Here the CDR3 reads CASSDFFSQPQHF. In nucleotides, the CDR3 is TGTGCCAGCAGTGATTTTTTTAGCCAGCCCCAGCATTTT.

This chain joins TRBV5-6 and TRBJ1-5, with D tentatively TRBD1 (5 bases). This CDR3 has 13 amino acids. The germline V gene encodes CDR1 SGHDT and CDR2 YYEEEE. V was clipped by 3 bases and J by 6 bases, with 10 bases between them. CDR3 sequence reads: CASSSGGIQPQHF. For the CDR3, the DNA is TGTGCCAGCAGCTCGGGGGGGATTCAGCCCCAGCATTTT.

CDR3 protein: CAISDGGGTGELFF. The CDR3 nucleotides read TGTGCCATCAGTGATGGGGGCGGTACCGGGGAGCTGTTTTTT. The gene calls are TRBV10-3 and TRBJ2-2, with D perhaps TRBD1 (6 bases). In germline, CDR1 is ENHRY, CDR2 SYGVKD. The CDR3 sequence is 14 residues long. Between the trimmed V and J ends, which lost 3 bases and 5 bases, there was a span of 10 bases.

CDR3 sequence (DNA): TGTGCCAGCAGTCCAAGGCTGGGCTCGAACACTGAAGCTTTCTTT. The encoded protein is CASSPRLGSNTEAFF. V usage is TRBV27 and J usage is TRBJ1-1; D remains ambiguous. V dropped 5 bases and J dropped 1 base, with 14 bases sitting between them. The germline gives CDR1 MNHEY, CDR2 SMNVEV (reference sequence). The CDR3 is 15 residues long.

This chain connects TRBV30 to TRBJ2-7; D gene uncertain. CDR3 length equals 13 residues. CDR1 and CDR2 from the germline V gene are GTSNPN and SVGIG (reference sequence). Trimming shortened V by 8 bases and J by 2 bases, and 16 bases separated the two germline ends. CDR3: CALERQVTYEQYF. CDR3 nucleotide sequence: TGTGCCCTGGAAAGGCAGGTGACCTACGAGCAGTACTTC.